These 24 T cell receptor beta chains came from one sample sequenced in a study of cytomegalovirus exposure and HLA in healthy donors. The primer mix had 60 Vbeta and 13 Jbeta primers. Sequenced by immunoSEQ multiplex PCR; TCRdb stores in-frame clones only, minus some. The sample consists of some 180,000 clones, less than 80% of them appearing once. The sequenced sample was PBMCs. Every receptor here comes from a man aged 18 to 29 in good health and CMV-seronegative.

This clone was counted a few times. J is TRBJ1-1 and V is TRBV25-1; TRBD1 might be the D (6 bases). With 6 bases removed from V and 10 bases from J, the gap between germline ends came to 18 bases. CDR1 is MGHDK and CDR2 is SYGVNS in the germline V gene. The CDR3 loop spans 13 amino acids. The CDR3 loop reads CASRNGWTVGAFF. As DNA, the CDR3 is TGTGCCAGCAGGAATGGTTGGACAGTGGGAGCTTTCTTT.

There are a few counts of this clone. The chain recombines TRBV5-1 with TRBJ2-2; D is possibly TRBD2 (6 bases). V lost 4 bases, J lost 2 bases, and 9 bases lay in between. The CDR3 spans 14 residues. Germline CDR1 reads SGHRS; CDR2 reads YFSETQ. CDR3: CASSGGGNTGELFF. The CDR3 DNA follows: TGCGCCAGCAGCGGGGGAGGAAACACCGGGGAGCTGTTTTTT.

The rearrangement uses TRBV29-1 and TRBJ2-7; 11 nucleotides align to TRBD1. The CDR3 is 15 amino acids. Per the germline V gene, CDR1 is SQVTM and CDR2 is ANQGSEA. The trim removed 8 bases at V and 5 bases at J, leaving 14 bases unmatched. CDR3 amino acids: CSIAPGQGAQHEQYF. Written as DNA, the CDR3 is TGCAGCATTGCACCCGGACAGGGGGCTCAACACGAGCAGTACTTC.

The rearrangement joins TRBV27 to TRBJ1-5; D is possibly TRBD1 (6 bases). Germline CDR1 MNHEY, CDR2 SMNVEV (reference sequence). Trimming removed 5 bases at V and 9 bases at J, with 23 bases between. The CDR3 totals 16 residues. Written as DNA, the CDR3 is TGTGCCAGCAGTCGCTCCCCCGACAGGCTTCATGCGCCCCAGCATTTT. This translates into CASSRSPDRLHAPQHF.

The rearrangement uses TRBV29-1 and TRBJ2-5; 9 positions agree with TRBD2. The CDR3 length is 12 residues. J lost 10 bases, V lost 6 bases, and 9 bases had no gene match. CDR1 is SQVTM, CDR2 ANQGSEA, per germline. In DNA form, the CDR3 reads TGCAGCGTCCGAGCGGGGGGCGCAGGCCAGTACTTC. Translated, it gives CSVRAGGAGQYF. Full variable domain (rest looked up from reference TRBV29-1 and TRBJ2-5): SAVISQKPSRDICQRGTSLTIQCQVDSQVTMMFWYRQQPGQSLTLIATANQGSEATYESGFVIDKFPISRPNLTFSTLTVSNMSPEDSSIYLCSVRAGGAGQYFGPGTRLLVL.

This chain joins TRBV6-5 and TRBJ2-5; D uncertain. The J call may be incorrect, as the DNA end agrees better with TRBJ2-7. The germline V gene has CDR1 MNHEY and CDR2 SVGAGI. This CDR3 spans 14 amino acids. In DNA form, the CDR3 reads TGTGCCAGCAGTGCCACCTCCCTCTCCTACGAGCAGTACTTC. It specifies CASSATSLSYEQYF.

The chain uses TRBV30 and TRBJ1-1; D remains unclear. The CDR3 is 10 residues long. Germline values: CDR1 GTSNPN, CDR2 SVGIG (reference sequence). V was cut by 5 bases and J by 2 bases, with 3 bases left in between. Written as DNA, the CDR3 is TGTGCCTGGCCTAACACTGAAGCTTTCTTT. It translates to CAWPNTEAFF.

The CDR3 protein is CASRGQGQHEQYF. The CDR3 DNA reads TGTGCCAGCAGAGGGCAGGGTCAACACGAGCAGTACTTC. J is TRBJ2-7 and V is TRBV2; a weak D match, TRBD1 (5 bases). V was shortened by 6 bases and J by 5 bases, with 14 bases between the two germline ends. Germline lookup yields CDR1 SNHLY and CDR2 FYNNEI. The CDR3 consists of 13 residues. Supplemented by reference TRBV2 and TRBJ2-7, the full variable domain reads EPEVTQTPSHQVTQMGQEVILRCVPISNHLYFYWYRQILGQKVEFLVSFYNNEISEKSEIFDDQFSVERPDGSNFTLKIRSTKLEDSAMYFCASRGQGQHEQYFGPGTRLTVT.

The rearrangement joins TRBV30 to TRBJ2-7, with D perhaps TRBD1 (5 bases). V lost 0 bases and J 6 bases, leaving 9 bases between the germline ends. The germline V gene encodes CDR1 GTSNPN and CDR2 SVGIG (reference sequence). This CDR3 is 12 amino acids long. CDR3 nucleotide sequence: TGTGCCTGGAGTGTAACAGGCGGCGAGCAGTACTTC. Translating gives CAWSVTGGEQYF.

The V and J genes are TRBV5-1 and TRBJ2-7; 11 bases fit TRBD2. CDR1 SGHRS and CDR2 YFSETQ come from the germline V gene. Trimming took 1 base from V and 2 from J; bases not matched to a gene: 5. The CDR3 is made up of 16 amino acids. The CDR3 region has the DNA TGCGCCAGCAGCTTGACTAGCGGGAGTTTAACCTACGAGCAGTACTTC. Residues: CASSLTSGSLTYEQYF.

This clone was recorded a few times. The rearrangement joins TRBV4-1 to TRBJ1-6, with D possibly matching TRBD1 (5 bases). The CDR3 has 14 amino acids. The germline gives CDR1 MGHRA, CDR2 YSYEKL. V was pared by 4 bases and J by 9 bases, with 13 bases between. The chain's CDR3 is CASSRPGGFSPLHF. CDR3 nucleotide sequence: TGCGCCAGCAGCCGCCCGGGGGGTTTTTCACCCCTCCACTTT.

This chain links TRBV27 with TRBJ2-1; the D gene is possibly TRBD1 (5 bases). Germline values: CDR1 MNHEY, CDR2 SMNVEV (reference sequence). The CDR3 totals 11 residues. V was cut by 5 bases and J by 8 bases, with 7 bases left in between. CDR3 coding DNA: TGTGCCAGCAGTGGGGCCCATGAGCAGTTCTTC. This encodes CASSGAHEQFF.

This clone occurred a few times. The chain couples TRBV4-2 to TRBJ2-5, with 7 bases identical to TRBD2. Germline lookup yields CDR1 LGHNA and CDR2 YNFKEQ. This CDR3 comprises 15 residues. The J segment lost 3 bases and the V segment lost 1 base, leaving 5 bases of the junction unmatched. The DNA of the CDR3 is TGTGCCAGCAGCCAAGGTCCGCTAGCGGAAGAGACCCAGTACTTC. Translating gives CASSQGPLAEETQYF.

The rearrangement joins TRBV27 to TRBJ1-1, with a possible D match to TRBD1 (5 bases). The CDR3 is 14 residues long. V shed 2 bases and J shed 1 base, with 8 bases lying between them. The V gene's germline CDR1 is MNHEY and CDR2 SMNVEV (reference sequence). The CDR3 is CASSLGGWNTEAFF. CDR3 nucleotide sequence: TGTGCCAGCAGTTTAGGGGGGTGGAACACTGAAGCTTTCTTT.

This clone was detected only a few times. The V call is TRBV30, the J call TRBJ2-4; 11 bases match TRBD2. Germline CDR1 is GTSNPN and CDR2 is SVGIG (reference sequence). The ends lost 1 base at V and 4 bases at J; junction bases unmatched: 6. This CDR3 has 16 residues. CDR3 loop: CAWSGPIAGGKNIQYF. For the CDR3, the DNA is TGTGCCTGGAGTGGACCGATAGCGGGGGGGAAAAACATTCAGTACTTC.

This clone was seen once. V usage is TRBV6-5 and J usage is TRBJ1-2, with a weak D call TRBD1 (5 bases). From germline, CDR1 is MNHEY and CDR2 SVGAGI. CDR3 length: 15 residues. V dropped 2 bases and J dropped 2 bases, with 12 bases sitting between them. The CDR3 sequence is CASSYGGPGNYGYTF. The CDR3 bases are TGTGCCAGCAGTTACGGCGGCCCAGGGAACTATGGCTACACCTTC.

The chain has TRBV11-2 and TRBJ2-1, with 9 positions matching TRBD1. Per the germline V gene, CDR1 is SGHAT and CDR2 is FQNNGV. The ends lost 5 bases at V and 7 bases at J; junction bases unmatched: 6. The CDR3 sequence is 14 residues long. CDR3 region: CASSLGQGRNEQFF. Written as DNA, the CDR3 is TGTGCCAGCAGCCTGGGACAGGGACGGAATGAGCAGTTCTTC.

The chain links TRBV28 to TRBJ1-3, with D possibly matching TRBD1 (6 bases). Trimming removed 3 bases from V and 7 bases from J, with 13 bases in between. The CDR3 totals 14 residues. Germline assignment: CDR1 MDHEN and CDR2 SYDVKM. CDR3 bases: TGTGCCAGCAGTTTTCAGGGGACTAGGAACACCATATATTTT. Its protein is CASSFQGTRNTIYF.

This chain joins TRBV19 and TRBJ1-2; TRBD1 matches at 9 bases. This CDR3 contains 15 residues. V gave up 5 bases and J gave up 3 bases; unmatched junction bases: 7. Germline CDR1 LNHDA, CDR2 SQIVND (reference sequence). CDR3 amino acids: CASSLLDRGDYGYTF. In nucleotides, the CDR3 is TGTGCCAGTAGTTTACTAGACAGGGGGGACTATGGCTACACCTTC.

The chain recombines TRBV28 with TRBJ1-1, with TRBD1 identical over 8 bases. This CDR3 has 15 residues. V dropped 3 bases and J dropped 3; count of bases not matched to a gene: 6. Germline V gene sequence: CDR1 MDHEN, CDR2 SYDVKM. CDR3 residues: CASSFGQGMDTEAFF. CDR3 coding DNA: TGTGCCAGCAGTTTCGGACAGGGAATGGACACTGAAGCTTTCTTT.

The chain combines TRBV10-1 with TRBJ2-7, with 8 bases fitting TRBD2. CDR1 is WNHNN and CDR2 is SYGVQD in the germline V gene (reference sequence). Losses at the gene ends were 6 bases for V and 6 bases for J; bases not matched to a gene: 7. The CDR3 loop spans 13 amino acids. The CDR3 region is CASSLESGGEQYF. The CDR3 nucleotides read TGCGCCAGCAGCCTCGAGAGCGGGGGCGAGCAGTACTTC.

The gene calls are TRBV10-3 and TRBJ1-3, with 7 bases matching TRBD1. The CDR3 runs 13 residues. Germline-derived CDR1 and CDR2 are ENHRY and SYGVKD. Losses at the gene ends were 10 bases for V and 4 bases for J; bases not matched to a gene: 7. The CDR3 sequence: CASTPGQGNTIYF. In DNA, the CDR3 is TGTGCCAGTACACCGGGACAGGGAAACACCATATATTTT.

This sequence joins TRBV28 and TRBJ2-3; 13 bases map to TRBD2. CDR1 is MDHEN, CDR2 SYDVKM, per germline. V was pared by 1 base and J by 0 bases, with 4 bases of the junction left unmatched. The CDR3 contains 18 residues. CDR3 coding DNA: TGTGCCAGCAGTTTATCACTAGCGGGGGGGACTAGCACAGATACGCAGTATTTT. This encodes CASSLSLAGGTSTDTQYF.

The gene calls are TRBV28 and TRBJ1-1; a possible D gene is TRBD1 (6 bases). The CDR3 is 14 residues long. V was trimmed by 10 bases and J by 4 bases, leaving 19 bases between them. Germline V gene lookup returns CDR1 MDHEN and CDR2 SYDVKM. This CDR3 is CATTHRVISTEAFF. In nucleotides, the CDR3 is TGTGCCACCACACACAGGGTGATCAGCACTGAAGCTTTCTTT.